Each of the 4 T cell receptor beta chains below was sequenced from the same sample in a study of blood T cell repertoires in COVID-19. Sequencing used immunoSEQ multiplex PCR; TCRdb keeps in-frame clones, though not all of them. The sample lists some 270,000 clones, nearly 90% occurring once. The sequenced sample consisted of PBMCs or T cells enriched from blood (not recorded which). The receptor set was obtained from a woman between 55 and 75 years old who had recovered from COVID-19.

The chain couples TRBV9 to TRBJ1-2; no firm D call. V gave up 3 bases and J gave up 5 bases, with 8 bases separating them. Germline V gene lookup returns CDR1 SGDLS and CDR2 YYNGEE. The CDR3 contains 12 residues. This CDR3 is CASSASGYGYTF. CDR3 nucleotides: TGTGCCAGCAGCGCGTCGGGGTATGGCTACACCTTC.

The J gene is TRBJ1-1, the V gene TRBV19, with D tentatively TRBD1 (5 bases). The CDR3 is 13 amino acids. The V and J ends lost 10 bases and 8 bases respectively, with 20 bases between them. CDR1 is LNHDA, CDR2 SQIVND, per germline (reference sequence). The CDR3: CATGGRGRPEAFF. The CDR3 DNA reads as TGTGCCACCGGGGGTCGGGGGAGGCCCGAAGCTTTCTTT.

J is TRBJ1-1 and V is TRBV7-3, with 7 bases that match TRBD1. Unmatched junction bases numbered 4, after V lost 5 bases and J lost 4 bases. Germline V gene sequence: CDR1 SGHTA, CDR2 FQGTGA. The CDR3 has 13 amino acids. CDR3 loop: CASSPGTVTEAFF. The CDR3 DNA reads TGTGCCAGCAGCCCCGGGACAGTCACTGAAGCTTTCTTT.

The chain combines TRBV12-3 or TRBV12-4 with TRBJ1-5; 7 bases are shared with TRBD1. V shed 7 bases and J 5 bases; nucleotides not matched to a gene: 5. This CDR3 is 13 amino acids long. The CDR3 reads CASTPGQHQPQHF. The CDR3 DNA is TGTGCCAGCACTCCGGGACAGCATCAGCCCCAGCATTTT.